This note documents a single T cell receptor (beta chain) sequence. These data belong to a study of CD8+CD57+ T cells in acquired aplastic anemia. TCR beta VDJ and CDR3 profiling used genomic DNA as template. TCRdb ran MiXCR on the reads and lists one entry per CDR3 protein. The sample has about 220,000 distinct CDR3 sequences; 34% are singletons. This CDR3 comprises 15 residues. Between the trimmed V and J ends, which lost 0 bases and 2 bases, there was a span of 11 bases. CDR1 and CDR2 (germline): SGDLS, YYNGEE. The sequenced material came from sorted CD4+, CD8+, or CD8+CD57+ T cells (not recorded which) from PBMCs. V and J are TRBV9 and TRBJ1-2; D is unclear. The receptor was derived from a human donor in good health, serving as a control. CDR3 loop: CASSVVDFPNYGYTF. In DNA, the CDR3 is TGTGCCAGCAGCGTAGTGGATTTCCCAAACTATGGCTACACCTTC. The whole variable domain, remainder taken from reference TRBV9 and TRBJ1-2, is DSGVTQTPKHLITATGQRVTLRCSPRSGDLSVYWYQQSLDQGLQFLIQYYNGEERAKGNILERFSAQQFPDLHSELNLSSLELGDSALYFCASSVVDFPNYGYTFGSGTRLTVV.